The clone carrying this TCR beta chain was seen a handful of times. The antigen remains unidentified. Via MiXCR, TCRdb re-called the 5' RACE reads, giving one row per CDR3 protein. The sample carries 1.5 million to 2 million distinct CDR3 sequences, about 31% recorded once. This CDR3 comprises 15 residues. Germline loops: CDR1 MNHEY, CDR2 SMNVEV (reference sequence). The data originate from a study of identical twins. Overall study results and limits: Alpha sequences that were out-of-frame and twin-shared showed an excess of low generation probability.

The specimen was cord blood. The rearrangement uses TRBV27 and TRBJ2-1; 9 nucleotides line up with TRBD2. The tail of the sequence fits TRBJ2-7 better, so the J call may be wrong. This TCR was sampled from a newborn girl in good health. CDR3 residues: CASSGGTSFDNEQYF. In nucleotides, the CDR3 is TGTGCCAGCAGTGGGGGGACTAGCTTTGACAATGAGCAGTACTTC.